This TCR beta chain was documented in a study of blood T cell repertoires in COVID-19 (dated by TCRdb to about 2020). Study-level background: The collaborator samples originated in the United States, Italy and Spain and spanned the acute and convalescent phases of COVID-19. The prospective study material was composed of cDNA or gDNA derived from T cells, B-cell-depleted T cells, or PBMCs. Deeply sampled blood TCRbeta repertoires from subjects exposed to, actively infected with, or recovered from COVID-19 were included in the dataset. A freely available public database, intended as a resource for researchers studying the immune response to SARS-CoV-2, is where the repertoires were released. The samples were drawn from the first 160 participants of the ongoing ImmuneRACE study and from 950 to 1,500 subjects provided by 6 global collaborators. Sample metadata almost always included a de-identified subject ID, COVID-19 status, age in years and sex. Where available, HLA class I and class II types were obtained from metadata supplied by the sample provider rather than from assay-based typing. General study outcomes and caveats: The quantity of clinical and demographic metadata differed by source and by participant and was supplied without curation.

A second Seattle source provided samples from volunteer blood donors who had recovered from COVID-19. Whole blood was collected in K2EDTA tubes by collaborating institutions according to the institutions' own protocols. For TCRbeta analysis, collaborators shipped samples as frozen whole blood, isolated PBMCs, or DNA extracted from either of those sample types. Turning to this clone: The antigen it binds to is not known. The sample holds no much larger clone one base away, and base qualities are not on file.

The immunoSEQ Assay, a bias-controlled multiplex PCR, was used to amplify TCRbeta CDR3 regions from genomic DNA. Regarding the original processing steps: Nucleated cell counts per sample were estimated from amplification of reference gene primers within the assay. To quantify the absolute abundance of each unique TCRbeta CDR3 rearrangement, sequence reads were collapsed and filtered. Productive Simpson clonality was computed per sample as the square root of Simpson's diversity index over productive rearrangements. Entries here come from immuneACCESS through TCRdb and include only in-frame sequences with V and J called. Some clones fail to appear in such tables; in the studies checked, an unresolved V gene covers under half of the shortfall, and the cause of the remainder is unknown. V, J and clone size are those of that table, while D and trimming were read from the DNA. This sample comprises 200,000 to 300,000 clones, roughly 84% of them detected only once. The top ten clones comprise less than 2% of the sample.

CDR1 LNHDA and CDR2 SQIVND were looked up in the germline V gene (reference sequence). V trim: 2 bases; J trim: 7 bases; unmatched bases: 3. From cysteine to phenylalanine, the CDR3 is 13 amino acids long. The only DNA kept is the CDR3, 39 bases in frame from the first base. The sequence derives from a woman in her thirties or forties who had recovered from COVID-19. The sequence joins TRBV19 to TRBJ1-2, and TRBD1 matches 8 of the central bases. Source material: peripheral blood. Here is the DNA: TGTGCCAGTAGTATACAGGACAGGGTTGGCTACACCTTC. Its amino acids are CASSIQDRVGYTF.